The T cell receptor (beta chain) described here comes from a study of regulatory T cells in long-lasting Graves disease. Study-level results: The study examined only peripheral blood, not thyroid tissue. The number of shared public clonotypes was higher in persistent patients (around 2,700) than new patients (roughly 970).

Comment on this clonotype: Its antigen is as yet unknown.

This CDR3 has 20 residues. V gave up 0 bases and J gave up 7 bases; unmatched junction bases: 17. Germline V gene data show CDR1 as LGHDT and CDR2 as YNNKEL (reference sequence). CDR3 regions were amplified by Arm-PCR using iRepertoire HTBI primers to build TCR beta libraries. TCRdb re-called the multiplex PCR reads with MiXCR, one entry per CDR3 protein. The top ten clones hold 38% of a sample with approximately 310,000 distinct CDR3 sequences, 15% to 20% of them seen once. Sample time point: newly diagnosed GD, antithyroid drugs for less than 3 months. PBMC RNA served as the TCR library source. Roughly 8.6 milliliters of peripheral blood were drawn into EDTA tubes.

This specimen was peripheral blood mononuclear cells (PBMCs), taken at new diagnosis, from a patient treated with antithyroid drugs. This sequence originates from a female donor with Graves disease. The V call is TRBV3-1, the J call TRBJ2-1; 11 bases are shared with TRBD2. The CDR3 reads CASSQDKLAGAMGVWNEQFF. Here the CDR3 DNA reads TGTGCCAGCAGCCAAGACAAACTAGCGGGAGCTATGGGGGTATGGAATGAGCAGTTCTTC.